The 2 T cell receptor beta chains presented below share a single source sample, sequenced in a study of blood T cell repertoires in COVID-19. The method was immunoSEQ multiplex PCR; TCRdb's version includes in-frame clones alone and lacks a portion of them. This sample has 63,000 or so clones, with around 80% found just once. The sample was peripheral blood. These receptors came from a human donor in a cohort sampled during active COVID-19.

This clone was picked up one time. J is TRBJ1-4 and V is TRBV7-8; D is perhaps TRBD1 (6 bases). CDR1 is SGHVS, CDR2 FQNEAQ, per germline. The CDR3 consists of 16 residues. V lost 8 bases and J 5 bases, leaving 21 bases between the germline ends. CDR3 sequence: CASARRTVLLNEKLFF. The CDR3 region has the DNA TGTGCCAGCGCACGTCGGACAGTTCTGCTAAATGAAAAACTGTTTTTT.

The chain links TRBV28 to TRBJ2-1; 8 nucleotides line up with TRBD1. V lost 6 bases, J lost 7 bases, and 14 bases stayed unmatched. The CDR3 covers 16 residues. Per the germline V gene, CDR1 is MDHEN and CDR2 is SYDVKM. The CDR3 sequence: CASSTPLGQVGNEQFF. CDR3 coding DNA: TGTGCCAGCAGCACCCCTTTGGGACAGGTTGGGAATGAGCAGTTCTTC.